The 25 T cell receptor beta chains in this list originate from one sample, sequenced in a study of T cells in localized non-small cell lung cancer. TCRdb's table, derived via immunoSEQ multiplex PCR, lists solely in-frame clones and lacks some. Among 35,000 to 45,000 clones listed, about nine tenths were seen once. The sample here was peripheral blood, taken before any cancer treatment. These TCRs come from an older female donor with stage I squamous cell lung carcinoma.

The genes are TRBV27 and TRBJ1-2; 10 bases agree with TRBD1. Germline-derived CDR1 and CDR2 are MNHEY and SMNVEV (reference sequence). Unmatched junction bases numbered 11, after V lost 5 bases and J lost 5 bases. The CDR3 spans 16 residues. The CDR3 here is CASSPVPGQGSYGYTF. The CDR3 DNA is TGTGCCAGCAGTCCGGTCCCGGGACAGGGGTCGTATGGCTACACCTTC.

This clone has only one observation. The V call is TRBV19, the J call TRBJ2-3, with 8 positions matching TRBD1. This CDR3 comprises 16 residues. CDR1 LNHDA and CDR2 SQIVND come from the germline V gene (reference sequence). The V segment lost 0 bases and the J segment 10 bases; nucleotides outside the gene matches: 12. CDR3 coding DNA: TGTGCCAGTAGTATAGAAAGGACAGGGTCGACTTTTGCGCAGTATTTT. Its protein product is CASSIERTGSTFAQYF.

CDR3 coding DNA: TGTGCCAGCAGTGAGGACAGGGGGATCTCCTACGAGCAGTACTTC. Protein product: CASSEDRGISYEQYF. The chain couples TRBV2 to TRBJ2-7; 10 bases fit TRBD1. V trimming: 3 bases; J trimming: 0 bases; junction bases outside the gene matches: 2. CDR3 length equals 15 residues. Germline assignment: CDR1 SNHLY and CDR2 FYNNEI.

The chain combines TRBV2 with TRBJ2-2; no firm D call. Germline V gene sequence: CDR1 SNHLY, CDR2 FYNNEI. The CDR3 length is 13 residues. The V and J ends lost 5 bases and 0 bases respectively, with 4 bases between them. The CDR3 spells CASSTPNTGELFF. The DNA for the CDR3 is TGTGCCAGCAGTACGCCGAACACCGGGGAGCTGTTTTTT.

The chain employs TRBV27 and TRBJ2-1; possible D gene TRBD1, 5 bases. CDR1 is MNHEY and CDR2 is SMNVEV in the germline V gene (reference sequence). Trimming took 5 bases from V and 8 from J, leaving 16 bases between them. There are 14 residues in the CDR3. In nucleotides, the CDR3 is TGTGCCAGCAGTCCCTCGACAGCTTGGGATGAGCAGTTCTTC. This encodes CASSPSTAWDEQFF.

The V call is TRBV19, the J call TRBJ2-5; possible D gene TRBD2, 5 bases. The length of the CDR3 is 14 residues. Germline V gene lookup returns CDR1 LNHDA and CDR2 SQIVND (reference sequence). V lost 3 bases, J lost 5 bases, and 13 bases lay in between. CDR3 coding DNA: TGTGCCAGTAGTATGAGGGTGTCAGTGGAGACCCAGTACTTC. This gives the protein CASSMRVSVETQYF. The variable domain in full, completed from reference TRBV19 and TRBJ2-5, reads DGGITQSPKYLFRKEGQNVTLSCEQNLNHDAMYWYRQDPGQGLRLIYYSQIVNDFQKGDIAEGYSVSREKKESFPLTVTSAQKNPTAFYLCASSMRVSVETQYFGPGTRLLVL.

The rearrangement links TRBV6-5 to TRBJ2-1; 14 nucleotides line up with TRBD2. The CDR3 extends over 15 amino acids. Germline V gene lookup returns CDR1 MNHEY and CDR2 SVGAGI. J gave up 9 bases and V 6 bases, and 7 bases lay outside the gene matches. CDR3 protein: CASSQLGLAGGEQFF. CDR3 bases: TGTGCCAGCAGCCAACTAGGACTAGCGGGAGGTGAGCAGTTCTTC.

The chain recombines TRBV18 with TRBJ2-2; tentative D call: TRBD2 (6 bases). There are 17 residues in the CDR3. The germline V gene has CDR1 KGHSH and CDR2 LQKENI. Trimming pared 2 bases from V and 5 bases from J, leaving 18 bases between. Here the CDR3 DNA reads TGTGCCAGCTCACCAACCGGAGTCGGGAGAGGTACCGGGGAGCTGTTTTTT. Translated: CASSPTGVGRGTGELFF. Based on the CDR3 plus reference TRBV18 and TRBJ2-2, the full variable domain is NAGVMQNPRHLVRRRGQEARLRCSPMKGHSHVYWYRQLPEEGLKFMVYLQKENIIDESGMPKERFSAEFPKEGPSILRIQQVVRGDSAAYFCASSPTGVGRGTGELFFGEGSRLTVL.

The chain is built from TRBV23-1 and TRBJ1-2; D gene unclear. TRBV23-1 qualifies as an ORF whose function is uncertain. The length of the CDR3 is 13 residues. V was shortened by 3 bases and J by 1 base, with 6 bases between the two germline ends. CDR3 in DNA: TGCGCCAGCAGTCAGCCCCTTAACTATGGCTACACCTTC. Encoded protein: CASSQPLNYGYTF.

This clone was observed once. The chain couples TRBV30 to TRBJ1-5; the match to TRBD1 covers 8 bases. J was trimmed by 2 bases and V by 2 bases; bases with no gene match: 5. CDR1 GTSNPN and CDR2 SVGIG come from the germline V gene (reference sequence). The CDR3 contains 15 residues. The CDR3 DNA sequence: TGTGCCTGGAGTACTTCAGGGGGCCGCAATCAGCCCCAGCATTTT. It is translated as CAWSTSGGRNQPQHF.

The chain uses TRBV30 and TRBJ1-1; a weak D match, TRBD1 (6 bases). This CDR3 is 14 amino acids long. Trimming took 3 bases from V and 1 from J, leaving 12 bases between them. Looked up from germline, CDR1 is GTSNPN and CDR2 is SVGIG (reference sequence). CDR3 sequence reads: CAWRGGRRNTEAFF. CDR3 coding DNA: TGTGCCTGGAGGGGGGGGCGGAGGAACACTGAAGCTTTCTTT.

The chain employs TRBV6-5 and TRBJ1-2; 9 bases are shared with TRBD1. The J segment lost 2 bases and the V segment lost 5 bases, leaving 6 bases of the junction unmatched. Germline V CDR1 and CDR2: MNHEY, SVGAGI. The length of the CDR3 is 15 residues. CDR3 loop: CASSLGQGPNYGYTF. DNA for the CDR3: TGTGCCAGCAGTCTGGGACAGGGCCCAAACTATGGCTACACCTTC.

This chain links TRBV11-2 with TRBJ2-3, with D hard to call. Germline assignment: CDR1 SGHAT and CDR2 FQNNGV. CDR3 length equals 12 residues. V was cut by 4 bases and J by 8 bases, with 10 bases left in between. The CDR3 reads CASSSLSGTQYF. The CDR3 coding sequence is TGTGCCAGCAGCTCTCTGAGTGGTACGCAGTATTTT.

The gene calls are TRBV25-1 and TRBJ1-1; 8 bases are a match to TRBD1. Germline V gene lookup returns CDR1 MGHDK and CDR2 SYGVNS. The trim removed 4 bases at V and 3 bases at J, leaving 1 base unmatched. The CDR3 has 13 residues. In DNA, the CDR3 is TGTGCCAGCAGTGGCAGGGGGCACACTGAAGCTTTCTTT. This translates into CASSGRGHTEAFF.

This chain uses TRBV2 with TRBJ1-4; 9 bases line up with TRBD1. Germline V gene lookup returns CDR1 SNHLY and CDR2 FYNNEI. V lost 6 bases and J lost 7; bases outside the gene matches: 6. CDR3 size: 14 residues. The DNA of the CDR3 is TGTGCCAGCAGGAGACAGGGGGTCGTTGAAAAACTGTTTTTT. Protein sequence: CASRRQGVVEKLFF.

Concerning this clone itself: The junction differs from germline at one of its ends, possibly a read error. The CDR3 spells CASSLRQGSGELFF. The CDR3 region has the DNA TGTGCTAGCAGCTTAAGACAGGGGTCCGGGGAGCTGTTTTTT. The V call is TRBV7-7, the J call TRBJ2-2; TRBD1 matches 8 bases. CDR3 length equals 14 residues. Germline CDR1 and CDR2: SSHAT and FNYEAQ (reference sequence).

The CDR3 DNA reads as TGTGCCAGCAGTTACCCCGAGGGGCGGGGTGGCAATGAGCAGTTCTTC. This encodes CASSYPEGRGGNEQFF. This rearrangement joins TRBV6-5 to TRBJ2-1; the D gene is possibly TRBD2 (6 bases). CDR1 and CDR2 (germline): MNHEY, SVGAGI. V lost 2 bases and J 6 bases, leaving 17 bases between the germline ends. The CDR3 extends over 16 amino acids.

The chain uses TRBV27 and TRBJ2-1; weak D call: TRBD2 (6 bases). CDR3 length: 15 amino acids. Germline values: CDR1 MNHEY, CDR2 SMNVEV (reference sequence). The V gene lost 3 bases and the J gene lost 0 bases, with 9 bases spanning the gap. CDR3 in DNA: TGTGCCAGCAGTTTCGGGAGAGACTCCTACAATGAGCAGTTCTTC. Its translation is CASSFGRDSYNEQFF.

This clone was detected only a few times. V and J are TRBV29-1 and TRBJ1-2; 7 nucleotides match TRBD1. V lost 4 bases, J lost 4 bases, and 9 bases stayed unmatched. CDR3 length: 14 residues. Per the germline V gene, CDR1 is SQVTM and CDR2 is ANQGSEA. CDR3 loop: CSVGQGGGTYGYTF. The CDR3, as DNA: TGCAGCGTTGGGCAGGGAGGGGGCACCTATGGCTACACCTTC.

In its sample, this clone ranks as medium-sized (0.01 to 0.1%). The chain has TRBV6-5 and TRBJ1-5; the D gene is possibly TRBD1 (6 bases). CDR3 length equals 15 residues. Germline V lookup: CDR1 MNHEY, CDR2 SVGAGI. Trimming took off 5 bases at V and 0 bases at J, with 11 bases between the two ends. The CDR3 sequence is CASSPGQYSNQPQHF. The CDR3 nucleotides are TGTGCCAGCAGTCCTGGACAGTATAGCAATCAGCCCCAGCATTTT.

This clone was found once. The chain carries TRBV7-9 and TRBJ2-1; D is uncertain. This CDR3 is 15 amino acids long. Germline V gene sequence: CDR1 SEHNR, CDR2 FQNEAQ (reference sequence). V was shortened by 1 base and J by 4 bases, with 11 bases between the two germline ends. The CDR3 region is CASSLVSLRYNEQFF. CDR3 bases: TGTGCCAGCAGCTTAGTAAGTCTGCGGTACAATGAGCAGTTCTTC.

This chain links TRBV6-1 with TRBJ1-5; no definite D call. Germline V gene lookup returns CDR1 MNHNS and CDR2 SASEGT. The ends were cut back, 4 bases at V and 3 bases at J, with 16 bases in the middle. This CDR3 has 16 amino acids. DNA of the CDR3: TGTGCCAGCAGTGCCTTTGGGTTAGGGTACAATCAGCCCCAGCATTTT. As protein: CASSAFGLGYNQPQHF.

This chain connects TRBV7-2 to TRBJ2-3, with 8 bases fitting TRBD2. Germline assignment: CDR1 SGHTA and CDR2 FQGNSA. V was pared by 2 bases and J by 0 bases, with 1 base of the junction left unmatched. This CDR3 is built from 15 residues. The CDR3 sequence: CASSLIAGSTDTQYF. For the CDR3, the DNA is TGTGCCAGCAGCTTAATAGCGGGAAGCACAGATACGCAGTATTTT.

The V call is TRBV30, the J call TRBJ2-7; a possible D gene is TRBD1 (6 bases). The CDR3 is made up of 12 amino acids. V was trimmed by 8 bases and J by 0 bases, leaving 11 bases between them. CDR1 and CDR2 from the germline V gene are GTSNPN and SVGIG (reference sequence). The CDR3 loop reads CARTGSSYEQYF. CDR3 coding DNA: TGTGCCCGTACAGGGAGCTCCTACGAGCAGTACTTC.

J is TRBJ2-7 and V is TRBV7-7, with 7 bases identical to TRBD2. The J segment lost 2 bases and the V segment lost 2 bases, leaving 6 bases of the junction unmatched. This CDR3 contains 15 residues. Germline CDR1 SSHAT, CDR2 FNYEAQ (reference sequence). CDR3 DNA sequence: TGTGCCAGCAGCTTACGGGCGGGAGAACCCTACGAGCAGTACTTC. This encodes CASSLRAGEPYEQYF.